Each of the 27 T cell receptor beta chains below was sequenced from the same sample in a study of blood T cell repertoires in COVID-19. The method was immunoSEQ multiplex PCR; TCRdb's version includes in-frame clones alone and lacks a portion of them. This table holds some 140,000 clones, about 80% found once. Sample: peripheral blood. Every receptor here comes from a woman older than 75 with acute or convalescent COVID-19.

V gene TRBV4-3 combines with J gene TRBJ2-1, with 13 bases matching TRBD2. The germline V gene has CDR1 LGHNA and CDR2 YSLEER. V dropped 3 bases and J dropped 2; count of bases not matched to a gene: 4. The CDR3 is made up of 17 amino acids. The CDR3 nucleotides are TGCGCCAGCAGCCAGGGGGGACTAGCGGGGACCTACAATGAGCAGTTCTTC. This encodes CASSQGGLAGTYNEQFF.

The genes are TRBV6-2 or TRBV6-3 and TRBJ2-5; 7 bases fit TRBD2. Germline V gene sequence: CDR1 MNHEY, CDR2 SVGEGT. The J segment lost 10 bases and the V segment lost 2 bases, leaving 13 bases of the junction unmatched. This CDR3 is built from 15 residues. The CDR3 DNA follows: TGTGCCAGCAGTTACCCTAAAGGACTAGAAATCATCCAGTACTTC. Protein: CASSYPKGLEIIQYF.

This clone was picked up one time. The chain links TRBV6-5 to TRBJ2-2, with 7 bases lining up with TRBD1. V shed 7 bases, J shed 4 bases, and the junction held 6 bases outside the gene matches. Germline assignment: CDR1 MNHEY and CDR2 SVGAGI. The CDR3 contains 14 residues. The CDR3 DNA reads TGTGCCAGCAAGGGGGACAGAAGCACCGGGGAGCTGTTTTTT. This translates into CASKGDRSTGELFF.

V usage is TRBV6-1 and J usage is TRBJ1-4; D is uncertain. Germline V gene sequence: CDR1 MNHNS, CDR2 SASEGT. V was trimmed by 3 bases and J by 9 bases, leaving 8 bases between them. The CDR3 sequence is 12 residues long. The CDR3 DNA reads TGTGCCAGCAGTGACCTGCGCCAAAAACTGTTTTTT. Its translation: CASSDLRQKLFF.

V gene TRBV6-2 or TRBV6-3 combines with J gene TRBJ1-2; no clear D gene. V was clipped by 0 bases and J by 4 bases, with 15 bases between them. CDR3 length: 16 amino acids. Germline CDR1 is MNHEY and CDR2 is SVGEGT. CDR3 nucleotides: TGTGCCAGCAGTTACTCGAAGCACCCCGACATCTATGGCTACACCTTC. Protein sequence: CASSYSKHPDIYGYTF.

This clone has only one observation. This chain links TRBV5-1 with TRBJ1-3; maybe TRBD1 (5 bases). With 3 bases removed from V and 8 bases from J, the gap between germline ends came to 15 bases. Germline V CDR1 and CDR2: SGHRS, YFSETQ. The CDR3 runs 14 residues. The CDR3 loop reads CASSWSSEGDTIYF. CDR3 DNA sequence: TGCGCCAGCAGCTGGTCCTCGGAAGGGGACACCATATATTTT.

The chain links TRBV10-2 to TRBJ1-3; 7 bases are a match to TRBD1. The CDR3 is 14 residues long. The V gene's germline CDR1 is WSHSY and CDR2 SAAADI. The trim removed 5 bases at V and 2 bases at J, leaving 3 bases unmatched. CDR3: CASSPGTAGNTIYF. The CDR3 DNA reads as TGCGCCAGCAGTCCGGGGACAGCTGGAAACACCATATATTTT.

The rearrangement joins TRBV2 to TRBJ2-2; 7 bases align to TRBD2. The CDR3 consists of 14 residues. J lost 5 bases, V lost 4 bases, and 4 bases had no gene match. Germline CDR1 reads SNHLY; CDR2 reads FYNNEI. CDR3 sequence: CASSVRGGTGELFF. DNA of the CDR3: TGTGCCAGCAGTGTTCGGGGAGGGACCGGGGAGCTGTTTTTT.

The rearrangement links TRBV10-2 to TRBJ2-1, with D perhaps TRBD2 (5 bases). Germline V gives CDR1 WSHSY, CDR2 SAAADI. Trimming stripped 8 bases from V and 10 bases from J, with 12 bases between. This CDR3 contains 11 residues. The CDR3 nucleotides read TGCGCCAGCTTCTGGGAGAGGGAGCAGTTCTTC. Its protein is CASFWEREQFF.

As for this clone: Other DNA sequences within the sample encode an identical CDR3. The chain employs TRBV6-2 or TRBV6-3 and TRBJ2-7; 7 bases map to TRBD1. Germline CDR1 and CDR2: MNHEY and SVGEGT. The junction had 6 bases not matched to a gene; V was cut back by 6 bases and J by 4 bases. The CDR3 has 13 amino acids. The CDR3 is CASSPGQPYEQYF. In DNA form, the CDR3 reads TGTGCCAGCAGCCCGGGACAGCCTTACGAGCAGTACTTC.

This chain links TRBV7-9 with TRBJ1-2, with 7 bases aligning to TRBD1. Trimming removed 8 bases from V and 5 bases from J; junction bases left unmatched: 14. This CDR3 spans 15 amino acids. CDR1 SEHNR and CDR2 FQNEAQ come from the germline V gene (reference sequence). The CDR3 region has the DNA TGTGCCAGCTGGGCAAGGGGGCAGATGGAATATGGCTACACCTTC. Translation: CASWARGQMEYGYTF.

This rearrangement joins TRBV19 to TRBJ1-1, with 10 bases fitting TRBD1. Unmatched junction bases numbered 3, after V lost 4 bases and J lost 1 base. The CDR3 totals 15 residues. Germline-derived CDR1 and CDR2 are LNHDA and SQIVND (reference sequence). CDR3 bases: TGTGCCAGTAGTACGCGGACAGGGGGGAACACTGAAGCTTTCTTT. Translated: CASSTRTGGNTEAFF.

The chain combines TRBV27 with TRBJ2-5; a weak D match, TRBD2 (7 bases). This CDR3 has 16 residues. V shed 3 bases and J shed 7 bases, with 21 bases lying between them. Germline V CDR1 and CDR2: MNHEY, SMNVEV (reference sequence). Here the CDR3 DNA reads TGTGCCAGCAGTTTCTTGGCGGGGGCCGCTCCGGGGACCCAGTACTTC. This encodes CASSFLAGAAPGTQYF.

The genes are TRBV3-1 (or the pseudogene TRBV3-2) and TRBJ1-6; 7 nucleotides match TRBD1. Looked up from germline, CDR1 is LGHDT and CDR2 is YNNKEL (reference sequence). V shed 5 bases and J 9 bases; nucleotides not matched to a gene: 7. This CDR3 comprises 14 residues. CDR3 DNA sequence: TGTGCCAGCAGCTGGCAGGGACAGAGTTCACCCCTCCACTTT. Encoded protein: CASSWQGQSSPLHF.

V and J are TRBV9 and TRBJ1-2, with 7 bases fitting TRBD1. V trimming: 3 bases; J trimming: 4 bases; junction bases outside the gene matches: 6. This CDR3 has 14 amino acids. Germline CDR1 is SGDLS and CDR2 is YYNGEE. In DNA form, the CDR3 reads TGTGCCAGCAGCGAAGGGTCAGGGGGCTATGGCTACACCTTC. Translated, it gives CASSEGSGGYGYTF.

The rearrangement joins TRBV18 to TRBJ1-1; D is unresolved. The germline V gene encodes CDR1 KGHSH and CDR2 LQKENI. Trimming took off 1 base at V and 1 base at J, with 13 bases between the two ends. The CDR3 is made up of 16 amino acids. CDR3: CASSPRVVEGNTEAFF. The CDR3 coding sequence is TGTGCCAGCTCACCACGGGTAGTTGAGGGGAACACTGAAGCTTTCTTT.

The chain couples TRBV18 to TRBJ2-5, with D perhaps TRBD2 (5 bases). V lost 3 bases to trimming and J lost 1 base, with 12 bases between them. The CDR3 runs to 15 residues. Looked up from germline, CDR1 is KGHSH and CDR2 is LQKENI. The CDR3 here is CASSPQSGTQETQYF. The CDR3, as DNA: TGTGCCAGCTCACCCCAATCGGGAACCCAAGAGACCCAGTACTTC.

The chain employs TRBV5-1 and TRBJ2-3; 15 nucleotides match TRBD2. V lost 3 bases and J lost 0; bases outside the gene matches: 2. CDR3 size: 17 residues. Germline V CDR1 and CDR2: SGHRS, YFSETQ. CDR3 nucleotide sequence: TGCGCCAGCAGCTCCGGACTAGCGGGGGGGAGCACAGATACGCAGTATTTT. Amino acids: CASSSGLAGGSTDTQYF. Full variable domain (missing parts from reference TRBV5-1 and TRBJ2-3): KAGVTQTPRYLIKTRGQQVTLSCSPISGHRSVSWYQQTPGQGLQFLFEYFSETQRNKGNFPGRFSGRQFSNSRSEMNVSTLELGDSALYLCASSSGLAGGSTDTQYFGPGTRLTVL.

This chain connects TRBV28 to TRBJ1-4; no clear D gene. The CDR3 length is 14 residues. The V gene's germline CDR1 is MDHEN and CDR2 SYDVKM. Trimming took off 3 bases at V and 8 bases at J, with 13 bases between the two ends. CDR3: CASSFGGSGEKLFF. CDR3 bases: TGTGCCAGCAGTTTCGGTGGGTCGGGGGAAAAACTGTTTTTT.

CDR3 region: CASSRTGDNYGYTF. The CDR3 coding sequence is TGTGCCAGTAGTAGGACAGGGGACAACTATGGCTACACCTTC. The chain joins TRBV19 to TRBJ1-2; 9 bases fit TRBD1. Germline loops: CDR1 LNHDA, CDR2 SQIVND (reference sequence). The CDR3 loop spans 14 amino acids. The ends lost 4 bases at V and 2 bases at J; junction bases unmatched: 2. Supplemented by reference TRBV19 and TRBJ1-2, the full variable domain reads DGGITQSPKYLFRKEGQNVTLSCEQNLNHDAMYWYRQDPGQGLRLIYYSQIVNDFQKGDIAEGYSVSREKKESFPLTVTSAQKNPTAFYLCASSRTGDNYGYTFGSGTRLTVV.

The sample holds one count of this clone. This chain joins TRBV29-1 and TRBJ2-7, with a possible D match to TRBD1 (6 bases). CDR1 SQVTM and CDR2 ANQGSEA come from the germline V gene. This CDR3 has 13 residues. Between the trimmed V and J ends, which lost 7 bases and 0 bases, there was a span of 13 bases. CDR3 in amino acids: CSAGQYSSYEQYF. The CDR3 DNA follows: TGCAGCGCAGGACAGTATTCCTCCTACGAGCAGTACTTC.

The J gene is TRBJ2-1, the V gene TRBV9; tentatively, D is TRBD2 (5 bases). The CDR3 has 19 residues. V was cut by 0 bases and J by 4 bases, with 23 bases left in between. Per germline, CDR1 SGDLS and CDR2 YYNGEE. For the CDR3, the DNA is TGTGCCAGCAGCGTAGGGGTGGGAAGAGGGATCTCCCCTTACAATGAGCAGTTCTTC. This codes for CASSVGVGRGISPYNEQFF.

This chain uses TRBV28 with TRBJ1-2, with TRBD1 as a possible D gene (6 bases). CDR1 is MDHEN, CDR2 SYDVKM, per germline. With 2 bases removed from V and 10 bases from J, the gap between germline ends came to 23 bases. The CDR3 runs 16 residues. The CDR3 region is CASSLEQGQRGADYTF. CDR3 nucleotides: TGTGCCAGCAGTTTAGAACAGGGTCAACGGGGAGCTGACTACACCTTC.

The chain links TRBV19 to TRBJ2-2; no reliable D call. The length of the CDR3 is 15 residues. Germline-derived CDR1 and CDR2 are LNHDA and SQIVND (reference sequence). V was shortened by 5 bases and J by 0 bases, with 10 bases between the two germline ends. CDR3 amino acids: CASSLLLSNTGELFF. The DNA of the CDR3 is TGTGCCAGTAGTTTACTACTATCGAACACCGGGGAGCTGTTTTTT.

CDR3 region: CASTREGEKLFF. The CDR3 DNA is TGTGCCAGCACCAGGGAGGGTGAAAAACTGTTTTTT. J is TRBJ1-4 and V is TRBV2; possibly TRBD1 for D (5 bases). V lost 7 bases and J lost 7, with 10 bases in between. CDR1 is SNHLY, CDR2 FYNNEI, per germline. The CDR3 consists of 12 residues.

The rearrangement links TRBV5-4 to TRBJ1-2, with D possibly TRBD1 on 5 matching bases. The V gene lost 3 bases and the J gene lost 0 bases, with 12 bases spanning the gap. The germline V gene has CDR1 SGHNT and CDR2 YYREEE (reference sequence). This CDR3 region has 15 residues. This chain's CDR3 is CASSWVDTSNYGYTF. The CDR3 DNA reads TGTGCCAGCAGCTGGGTGGACACTTCTAACTATGGCTACACCTTC.

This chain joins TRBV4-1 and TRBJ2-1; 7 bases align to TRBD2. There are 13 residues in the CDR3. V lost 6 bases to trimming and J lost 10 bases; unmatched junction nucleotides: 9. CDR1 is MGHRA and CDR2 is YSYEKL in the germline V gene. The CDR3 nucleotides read TGCGCCAGCAGGCTAGCGGTCTGGGGGGAGCAGTTCTTC. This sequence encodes CASRLAVWGEQFF.